This T cell receptor (beta chain) was obtained from a study of blood T cell repertoires in COVID-19. The wider study: Specimens from acute and convalescent COVID-19 originated in the United States, Italy and Spain. PBMCs, B-cell-depleted T cells, or T cells were the source of the cDNA or gDNA that made up the material.

This clone was recorded a few times. The CDR3 is 17 amino acids. Per germline, CDR1 SGHTA and CDR2 FQGNSA. With V trimmed by 4 bases and J by 6 bases, 10 bases remained unmatched. Original analysis: Scientists estimated how many nucleated cells there were by amplifying reference gene primers. Repertoires were generated with immunoSEQ multiplex PCR, while TCRdb's copy carries only in-frame clones and drops some. V and J calls and clone size are copied from that table; D and trimming were computed from the DNA. The sample includes over 100,000 clones, roughly four fifths of them seen just once. The chain links TRBV7-2 to TRBJ2-1, with TRBD2 identical over 12 bases. The receptor's source is a woman in her 70s with acute or convalescent COVID-19. Material for sequencing was peripheral blood. CDR3 in amino acids: CASSYSSGGAGVNEQFF. CDR3 nucleotides: TGTGCCAGCAGCTACTCTAGCGGGGGGGCCGGAGTCAATGAGCAGTTCTTC.